One sample yielded the 25 T cell receptor beta chains listed below, sequenced in a study of blood T cell repertoires in COVID-19. The method was immunoSEQ multiplex PCR; TCRdb's version includes in-frame clones alone and lacks a portion of them. The repertoire consists of about 89,000 clones, with about 80% occurring once and the leading ten covering 15% to 20%. Source material: peripheral blood. Receptors were obtained from an elderly woman with acute or convalescent COVID-19.

The rearrangement uses TRBV6-5 and TRBJ2-7; tentatively, D is TRBD2 (6 bases). The germline V gene encodes CDR1 MNHEY and CDR2 SVGAGI. The CDR3 covers 16 residues. Trimming took off 2 bases at V and 1 base at J, with 15 bases between the two ends. In DNA, the CDR3 is TGTGCCAGCAGTTACGCTTTGACGGGAGTGTCCTACGAGCAGTACTTC. Protein sequence: CASSYALTGVSYEQYF.

The genes are TRBV6-5 and TRBJ2-7, with D possibly TRBD2 on 5 matching bases. Germline lookup yields CDR1 MNHEY and CDR2 SVGAGI. Trimming took 5 bases from V and 5 from J, leaving 16 bases between them. There are 14 residues in the CDR3. CDR3 DNA: TGTGCCAGCAGTCGGACGAGGACTGCTAACGAGCAGTACTTC. Translation gives CASSRTRTANEQYF.

The chain employs TRBV5-6 and TRBJ1-1; maybe TRBD1 (5 bases). From germline, CDR1 is SGHDT and CDR2 YYEEEE. V gave up 1 base and J gave up 8 bases, with 18 bases separating them. The CDR3 covers 15 residues. The CDR3 loop reads CASSLPTTVYPEAFF. The CDR3 DNA sequence: TGTGCCAGCAGCTTGCCGACGACAGTGTATCCCGAAGCTTTCTTT.

V usage is TRBV5-1 and J usage is TRBJ2-1; TRBD1 matches 7 bases. Germline V lookup: CDR1 SGHRS, CDR2 YFSETQ. With V trimmed by 7 bases and J by 4 bases, 8 bases remained unmatched. The CDR3 has 14 residues. The CDR3 reads CASSPGQNYNEQFF. In nucleotides, the CDR3 is TGCGCCAGCTCCCCGGGACAGAATTACAATGAGCAGTTCTTC.

The chain couples TRBV30 to TRBJ1-2, with no clear D. Germline CDR1 and CDR2: GTSNPN and SVGIG (reference sequence). The CDR3 extends over 15 amino acids. The germline V and J ends were trimmed by 1 base and 0 bases, with 12 bases remaining between them. The DNA of the CDR3 is TGTGCCTGGAGTGGACCCCAGACTACTAACTATGGCTACACCTTC. Translated, it gives CAWSGPQTTNYGYTF.

The J gene is TRBJ2-5, the V gene TRBV29-1, with 14 bases fitting TRBD2. The V gene end was trimmed by 7 bases and the J gene end by 4 bases; junction bases not matched to a gene: 5. The germline V gene has CDR1 SQVTM and CDR2 ANQGSEA. The CDR3 is 14 residues long. CDR3 DNA sequence: TGCAGCGCCCCCGGGACTAGCGGGGGAGAGACCCAGTACTTC. Translating it yields CSAPGTSGGETQYF.

This clone has just a few counts. The chain joins TRBV18 to TRBJ1-5, with TRBD1 matching over 10 bases. CDR3 length equals 15 residues. CDR1 KGHSH and CDR2 LQKENI come from the germline V gene. V trimming: 4 bases; J trimming: 2 bases; junction bases outside the gene matches: 2. CDR3 sequence (DNA): TGTGCCAGCTCACTTGGGACAGGGGGCAATCAGCCCCAGCATTTT. This codes for CASSLGTGGNQPQHF.

The chain recombines TRBV7-8 with TRBJ1-2; a possible D gene is TRBD1 (6 bases). CDR3 length: 15 residues. Germline CDR1 reads SGHVS; CDR2 reads FQNEAQ. The V end lost 3 bases, the J end lost 2 bases, and 13 bases lay between the germline ends. The CDR3 reads CASSLWGGANYGYTF. In nucleotides, the CDR3 is TGTGCCAGCAGCTTGTGGGGGGGGGCCAACTATGGCTACACCTTC.

The chain combines TRBV5-1 with TRBJ2-7, with D perhaps matching TRBD1 (6 bases). Germline CDR1 reads SGHRS; CDR2 reads YFSETQ. The CDR3 is made up of 12 amino acids. Trimming left V 4 bases short and J 10 bases short, with 15 bases between. The CDR3 reads CASSPTGFEQYF. Here the CDR3 DNA reads TGCGCCAGCAGCCCCACAGGGTTTGAACAGTACTTC.

This clone was detected only a few times. CDR3 protein: CASSYRGNGNTIYF. The CDR3 DNA sequence: TGTGCCAGCAGTTACAGGGGGAATGGAAACACCATATATTTT. This chain connects TRBV6-5 to TRBJ1-3; possibly TRBD1 for D (6 bases). The V end was cut by 2 bases, the J end by 3 bases, with 8 bases between. This CDR3 region has 14 residues. Germline-derived CDR1 and CDR2 are MNHEY and SVGAGI.

The V and J genes are TRBV19 and TRBJ2-5, with D tentatively TRBD1 (5 bases). The CDR3 runs to 15 residues. Germline assignment: CDR1 LNHDA and CDR2 SQIVND (reference sequence). Deletions cut 1 base from V and 2 bases from J, with 11 bases between. CDR3 DNA sequence: TGTGCCAGTAGTATAGGCAGGGCGTTTCAAGAGACCCAGTACTTC. Amino acid sequence: CASSIGRAFQETQYF.

This chain joins TRBV3-1 (or the pseudogene TRBV3-2) and TRBJ1-4; D gene unclear. Germline V gene sequence: CDR1 LGHDT, CDR2 YNNKEL (reference sequence). V shed 6 bases and J shed 7 bases, with 18 bases lying between them. The CDR3 is 15 residues long. CDR3 nucleotide sequence: TGTGCCAGCAGTTTCAGAAGGAGGAAGGGTGAAAAACTGTTTTTT. It translates to CASSFRRRKGEKLFF.

The chain combines TRBV9 with TRBJ1-3, with D possibly matching TRBD1 (6 bases). The CDR3 extends over 14 amino acids. Per germline, CDR1 SGDLS and CDR2 YYNGEE. Trimming removed 1 base from V and 1 base from J, with 6 bases in between. The CDR3 DNA is TGTGCCAGCAGCGTAACAGGGTCTGGAAACACCATATATTTT. Protein sequence: CASSVTGSGNTIYF.

The gene calls are TRBV7-9 and TRBJ2-3, with 9 bases identical to TRBD1. The CDR3 has 17 amino acids. V lost 1 base to trimming and J lost 1 base; unmatched junction nucleotides: 6. The V gene's germline CDR1 is SEHNR and CDR2 FQNEAQ (reference sequence). CDR3 sequence reads: CASSLGRQGDRTDTQYF. The CDR3 nucleotides are TGTGCCAGCAGCTTAGGTCGACAGGGGGACCGCACAGATACGCAGTATTTT.

The chain uses TRBV6-6 and TRBJ2-1; D is ambiguous. Trimming left V 2 bases short and J 7 bases short, with 3 bases between. Germline V gene lookup returns CDR1 MNHNY and CDR2 SVGAGI (reference sequence). The CDR3 covers 11 residues. CDR3 coding DNA: TGTGCCAGCAGTTACACTAATGAGCAGTTCTTC. Translating it yields CASSYTNEQFF.

This chain joins TRBV9 and TRBJ1-1; D is undetermined. V gave up 0 bases and J gave up 3 bases, with 9 bases separating them. CDR3 length: 14 amino acids. Germline V gives CDR1 SGDLS, CDR2 YYNGEE. CDR3 DNA sequence: TGTGCCAGCAGCGTAGACTTCGCCTACACTGAAGCTTTCTTT. This sequence encodes CASSVDFAYTEAFF.

The genes are TRBV27 and TRBJ2-2; TRBD2 aligns across 9 bases. V was clipped by 7 bases and J by 7 bases; unmatched bases: 10. The CDR3 covers 15 residues. From germline, CDR1 is MNHEY and CDR2 SMNVEV (reference sequence). CDR3 sequence: CASNRASGASGELFF. CDR3 in DNA: TGTGCCAGCAATCGGGCTAGCGGGGCTAGCGGGGAGCTGTTTTTT.

This clone was counted at least ten times. The CDR3 DNA reads as TGTGCCAGCAGCGTTAGCGGGGTCACCTACGAGCAGTACTTC. It specifies CASSVSGVTYEQYF. The genes are TRBV7-9 and TRBJ2-7, with 8 bases lining up with TRBD2. The CDR3 runs to 14 residues. CDR1 and CDR2 from the germline V gene are SEHNR and FQNEAQ (reference sequence). V was clipped by 5 bases and J by 2 bases; unmatched bases: 5.

This clone has a single count. The V gene is TRBV6-5, the J gene TRBJ1-2, with D tentatively TRBD1 (6 bases). This CDR3 has 13 residues. Germline CDR1 is MNHEY and CDR2 is SVGAGI. V lost 6 bases, J lost 2 bases, and 10 bases lay in between. As DNA, the CDR3 is TGTGCCAGCAGCTCAGGGGTCAACTATGGCTACACCTTC. Protein: CASSSGVNYGYTF.

This rearrangement joins TRBV6-2 or TRBV6-3 to TRBJ1-5; weak D call: TRBD1 (5 bases). Germline CDR1 is MNHEY and CDR2 is SVGEGT. V was trimmed by 1 base and J by 6 bases, leaving 10 bases between them. The CDR3 sequence is 14 residues long. CDR3 sequence (DNA): TGTGCCAGCAGTTACTTCGGGGGAAGTCAGCCCCAGCATTTT. This gives the protein CASSYFGGSQPQHF.

The V call is TRBV9, the J call TRBJ2-1; a weak D match, TRBD2 (7 bases). The length of the CDR3 is 16 residues. The germline gives CDR1 SGDLS, CDR2 YYNGEE. Trimming took 0 bases from V and 0 from J, leaving 10 bases between them. The CDR3 loop is CASSVGGGYSYNEQFF. In nucleotides, the CDR3 is TGTGCCAGCAGCGTAGGCGGGGGCTACTCCTACAATGAGCAGTTCTTC. Filled out from reference TRBV9 and TRBJ2-1, the complete variable domain reads DSGVTQTPKHLITATGQRVTLRCSPRSGDLSVYWYQQSLDQGLQFLIQYYNGEERAKGNILERFSAQQFPDLHSELNLSSLELGDSALYFCASSVGGGYSYNEQFFGPGTRLTVL.

The V and J genes are TRBV12-3 or TRBV12-4 and TRBJ2-1; D remains unclear. CDR3 length: 13 residues. Trimming removed 3 bases at V and 5 bases at J, with 8 bases between. CDR3: CASSFSQNNEQFF. Written as DNA, the CDR3 is TGTGCCAGCAGTTTTAGCCAAAACAATGAGCAGTTCTTC.

Written as DNA, the CDR3 is TGTGCCAGCAGGTCCAGGGATCAGATGAACACTGAAGCTTTCTTT. Protein product: CASRSRDQMNTEAFF. This chain uses TRBV7-9 with TRBJ1-1; D might be TRBD1 (5 bases). The germline gives CDR1 SEHNR, CDR2 FQNEAQ (reference sequence). There are 15 residues in the CDR3. Deletions cut 6 bases from V and 0 bases from J, with 14 bases between.

There are a few counts of this clone. The chain recombines TRBV24-1 with TRBJ2-3; D may be TRBD2 (6 bases). CDR1 and CDR2 (germline): KGHDR, SFDVKD. Trimming pared 3 bases from V and 6 bases from J, leaving 21 bases between. The CDR3 extends over 17 amino acids. The CDR3 sequence is CATSDGGTIYSPDTQYF. CDR3 nucleotides: TGTGCCACCAGTGATGGAGGGACCATCTACTCCCCTGATACGCAGTATTTT.

V and J are TRBV10-2 and TRBJ2-7; TRBD1 matches 9 bases. The junction had 7 bases not matched to a gene; V was cut back by 5 bases and J by 5 bases. CDR3 length equals 14 residues. Germline V gene sequence: CDR1 WSHSY, CDR2 SAAADI. The CDR3 bases are TGCGCCAGCAGTACCCCCTGGACAGGGGACGAGCAGTACTTC. As protein: CASSTPWTGDEQYF.